This T cell receptor beta chain comes out of a study of shared clonotypes between healthy human individuals. General study findings and limits: Despite large depth, sorted-subset datasets appeared incompletely sequenced. The naive CD4 repertoires of a few donors were compared, and approximately 4.5% of clonotypes were shared. Against clonotypes common to all four donors, non-shared ones had lower generation probabilities.

As for this clone: As yet, its antigen is unknown.

CDR1 and CDR2 (germline): SGHDT, YYEEEE. The CDR3 spans 15 residues. Between the trimmed V and J ends, which lost 0 bases and 7 bases, there was a span of 17 bases. Adult donors, all healthy and HIV-negative, had no recent acute infections or vaccinations. This table comes from immunoSEQ multiplex PCR, and its TCRdb copy is limited to in-frame clones, with some not included. The sample holds 2 million to 3 million clones; 93% are singletons and the top ten take 0.36%. The genes are TRBV5-6 and TRBJ2-7; no clear D gene. The sequenced sample was naive CD4+ T cells from PBMCs. Subset indicated: CD45RA+ positively selected. The clonotype originates from a man younger than 30 in good health. Some clones in this sample may be carry-over from other donors' samples. The CDR3 nucleotides are TGTGCCAGCAGCTTGGCACGGTCGTACTGGAGAGAGCAGTACTTC. It encodes CASSLARSYWREQYF.